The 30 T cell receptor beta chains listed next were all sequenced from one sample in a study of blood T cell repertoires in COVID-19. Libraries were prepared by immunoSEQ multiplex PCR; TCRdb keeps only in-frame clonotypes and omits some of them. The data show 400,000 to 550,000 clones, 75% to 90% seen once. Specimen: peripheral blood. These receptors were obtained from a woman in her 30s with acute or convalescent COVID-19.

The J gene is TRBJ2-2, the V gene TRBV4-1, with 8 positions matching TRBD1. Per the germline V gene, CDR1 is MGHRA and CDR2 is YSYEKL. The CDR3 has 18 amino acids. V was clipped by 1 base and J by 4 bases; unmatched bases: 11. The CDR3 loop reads CASSQGNSDRGGTGELFF. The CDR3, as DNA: TGCGCCAGCAGCCAAGGCAACTCTGACAGGGGAGGCACCGGGGAGCTGTTTTTT.

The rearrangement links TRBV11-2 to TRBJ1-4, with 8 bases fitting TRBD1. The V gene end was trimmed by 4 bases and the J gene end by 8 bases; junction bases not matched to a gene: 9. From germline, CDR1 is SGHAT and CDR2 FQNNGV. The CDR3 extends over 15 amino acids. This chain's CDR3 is CASSSTQGAREKLFF. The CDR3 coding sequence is TGTGCCAGCAGCTCTACCCAGGGGGCGCGAGAAAAACTGTTTTTT.

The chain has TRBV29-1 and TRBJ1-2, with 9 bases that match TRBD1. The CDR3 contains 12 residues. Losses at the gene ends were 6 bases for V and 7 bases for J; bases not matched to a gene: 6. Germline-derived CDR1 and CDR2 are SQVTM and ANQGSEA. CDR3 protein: CSVRDRAIGYTF. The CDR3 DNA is TGCAGCGTGAGGGACAGGGCTATTGGCTACACCTTC.

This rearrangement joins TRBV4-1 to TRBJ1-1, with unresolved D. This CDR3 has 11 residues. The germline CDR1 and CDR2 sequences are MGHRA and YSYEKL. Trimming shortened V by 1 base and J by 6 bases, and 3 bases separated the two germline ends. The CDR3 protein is CASSQASEAFF. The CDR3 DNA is TGCGCCAGCAGCCAAGCATCTGAAGCTTTCTTT.

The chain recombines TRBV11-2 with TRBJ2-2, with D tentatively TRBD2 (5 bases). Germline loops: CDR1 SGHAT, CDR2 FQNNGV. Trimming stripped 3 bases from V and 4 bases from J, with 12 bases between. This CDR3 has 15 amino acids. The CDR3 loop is CASSLRESGTGELFF. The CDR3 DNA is TGTGCCAGCAGCTTGAGGGAGTCGGGCACCGGGGAGCTGTTTTTT.

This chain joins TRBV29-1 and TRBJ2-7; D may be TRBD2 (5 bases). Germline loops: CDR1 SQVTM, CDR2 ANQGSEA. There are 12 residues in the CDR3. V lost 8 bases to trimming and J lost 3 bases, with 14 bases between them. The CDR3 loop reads CSSRGRDYEQYF. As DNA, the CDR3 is TGCAGCTCCCGGGGTAGGGACTACGAGCAGTACTTC.

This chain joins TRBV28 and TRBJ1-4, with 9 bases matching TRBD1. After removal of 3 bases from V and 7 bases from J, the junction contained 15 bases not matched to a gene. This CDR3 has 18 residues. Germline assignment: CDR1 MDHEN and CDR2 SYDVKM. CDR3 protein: CASSFSWDRVLMGEKLFF. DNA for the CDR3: TGTGCCAGCAGTTTTAGTTGGGACAGGGTACTTATGGGTGAAAAACTGTTTTTT.

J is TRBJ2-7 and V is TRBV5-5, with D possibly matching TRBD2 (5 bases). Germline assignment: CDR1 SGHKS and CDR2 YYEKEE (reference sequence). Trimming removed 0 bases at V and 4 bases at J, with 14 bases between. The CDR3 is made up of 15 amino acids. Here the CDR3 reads CASSLVGVGAYEQYF. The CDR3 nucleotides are TGTGCCAGCAGCTTGGTCGGGGTCGGCGCGTACGAGCAGTACTTC.

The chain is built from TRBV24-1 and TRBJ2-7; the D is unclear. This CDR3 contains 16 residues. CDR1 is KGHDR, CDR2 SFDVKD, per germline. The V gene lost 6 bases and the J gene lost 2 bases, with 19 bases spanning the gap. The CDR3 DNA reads TGTGCCACCAGTCCCCGACCGACACCCTCGGCCTACGAGCAGTACTTC. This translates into CATSPRPTPSAYEQYF.

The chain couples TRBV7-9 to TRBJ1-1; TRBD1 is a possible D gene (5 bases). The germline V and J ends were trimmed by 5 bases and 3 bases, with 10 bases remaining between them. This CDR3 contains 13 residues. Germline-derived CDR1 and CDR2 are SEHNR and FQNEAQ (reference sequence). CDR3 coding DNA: TGTGCCAGCAGCCCGAAAGGGGACACTGAAGCTTTCTTT. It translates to CASSPKGDTEAFF.

The CDR3 spells CASSLVSGLVYGYTF. DNA of the CDR3: TGTGCCAGCAGTTTAGTGTCGGGGTTAGTCTATGGCTACACCTTC. The chain is built from TRBV28 and TRBJ1-2; D ambiguous. The CDR3 has 15 residues. From germline, CDR1 is MDHEN and CDR2 SYDVKM. Trimming shortened V by 2 bases and J by 4 bases, and 14 bases separated the two germline ends.

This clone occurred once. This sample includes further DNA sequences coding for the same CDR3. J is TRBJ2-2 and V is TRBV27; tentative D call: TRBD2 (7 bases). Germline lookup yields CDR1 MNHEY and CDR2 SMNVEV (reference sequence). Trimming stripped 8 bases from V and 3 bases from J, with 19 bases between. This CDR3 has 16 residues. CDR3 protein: CASATTGGADTGELFF. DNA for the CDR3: TGTGCCAGCGCTACAACGGGGGGCGCCGACACCGGGGAGCTGTTTTTT.

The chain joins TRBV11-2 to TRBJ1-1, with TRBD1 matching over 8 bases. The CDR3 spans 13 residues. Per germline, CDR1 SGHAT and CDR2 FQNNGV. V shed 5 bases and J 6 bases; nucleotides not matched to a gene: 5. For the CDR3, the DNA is TGTGCCAGCAGCCTCTACAGGGGGGCTGAAGCTTTCTTT. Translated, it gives CASSLYRGAEAFF.

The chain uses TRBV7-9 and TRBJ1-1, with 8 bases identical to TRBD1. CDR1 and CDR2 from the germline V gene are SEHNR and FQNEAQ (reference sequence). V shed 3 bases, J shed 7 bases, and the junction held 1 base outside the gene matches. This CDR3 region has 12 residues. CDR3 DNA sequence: TGTGCCAGCAGCTTTGGACAGGGTGAAGCTTTCTTT. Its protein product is CASSFGQGEAFF.

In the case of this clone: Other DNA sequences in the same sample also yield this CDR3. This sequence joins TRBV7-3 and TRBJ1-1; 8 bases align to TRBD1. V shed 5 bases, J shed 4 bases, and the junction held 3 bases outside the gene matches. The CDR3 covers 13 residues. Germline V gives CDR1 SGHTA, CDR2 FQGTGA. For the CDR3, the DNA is TGTGCCAGCAGCCTAGGACAGGGCACTGAAGCTTTCTTT. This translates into CASSLGQGTEAFF.

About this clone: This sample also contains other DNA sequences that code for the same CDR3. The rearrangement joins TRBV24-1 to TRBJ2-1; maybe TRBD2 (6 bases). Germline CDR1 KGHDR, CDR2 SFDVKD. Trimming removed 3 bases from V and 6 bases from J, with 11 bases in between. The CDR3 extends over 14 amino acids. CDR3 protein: CATSDPGLSNEQFF. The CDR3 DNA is TGTGCCACCAGTGATCCCGGACTATCCAATGAGCAGTTCTTC.

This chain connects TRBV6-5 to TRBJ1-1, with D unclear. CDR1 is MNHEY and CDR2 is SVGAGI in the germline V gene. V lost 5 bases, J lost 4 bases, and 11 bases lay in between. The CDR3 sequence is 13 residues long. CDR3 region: CASSSRAGTEAFF. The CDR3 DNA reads TGTGCCAGCAGTAGTCGTGCGGGCACTGAAGCTTTCTTT.

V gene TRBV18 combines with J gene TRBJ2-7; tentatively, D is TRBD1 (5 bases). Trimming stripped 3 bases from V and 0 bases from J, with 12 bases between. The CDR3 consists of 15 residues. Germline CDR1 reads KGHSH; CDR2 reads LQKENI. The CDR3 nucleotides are TGTGCCAGCTCACCGGTGGGGCAAAGCTCCTACGAGCAGTACTTC. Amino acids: CASSPVGQSSYEQYF.

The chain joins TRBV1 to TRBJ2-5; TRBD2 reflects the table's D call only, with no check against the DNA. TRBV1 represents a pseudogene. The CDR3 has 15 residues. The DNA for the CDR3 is TGCACCAGCAGCCAAGAAGCGGGGGGTCAAGAGACCCAGTACTTC. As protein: CTSSQEAGGQETQYF.

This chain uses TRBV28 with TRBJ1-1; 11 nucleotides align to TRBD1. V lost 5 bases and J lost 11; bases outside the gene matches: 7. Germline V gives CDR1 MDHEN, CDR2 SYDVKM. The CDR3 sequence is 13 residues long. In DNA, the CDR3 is TGTGCCAGCAGTGGACAGGGGGCGCTTCCCGCTTTCTTT. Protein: CASSGQGALPAFF.

The CDR3 bases are TGTGCCAGTAGGGATGCCGGGGGGCCCTCTTCAGATACGCAGTATTTT. This translates into CASRDAGGPSSDTQYF. The V call is TRBV19, the J call TRBJ2-3, with D possibly being TRBD2 (7 bases). CDR3 length equals 16 residues. V was trimmed by 6 bases and J by 4 bases, leaving 20 bases between them. Looked up from germline, CDR1 is LNHDA and CDR2 is SQIVND (reference sequence).

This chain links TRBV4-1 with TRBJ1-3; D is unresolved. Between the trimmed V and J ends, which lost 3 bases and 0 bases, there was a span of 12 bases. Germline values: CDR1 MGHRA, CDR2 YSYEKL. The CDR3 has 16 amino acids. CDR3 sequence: CASSQETASSGNTIYF. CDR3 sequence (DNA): TGCGCCAGCAGCCAGGAGACGGCGAGCTCTGGAAACACCATATATTTT.

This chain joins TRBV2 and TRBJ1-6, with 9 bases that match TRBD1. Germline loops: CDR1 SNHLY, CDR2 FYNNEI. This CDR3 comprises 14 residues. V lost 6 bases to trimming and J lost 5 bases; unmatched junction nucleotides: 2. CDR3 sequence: CASRQGANNSPLHF. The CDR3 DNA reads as TGTGCCAGCAGACAGGGGGCCAATAATTCACCCCTCCACTTT. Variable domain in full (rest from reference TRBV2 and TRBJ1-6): EPEVTQTPSHQVTQMGQEVILRCVPISNHLYFYWYRQILGQKVEFLVSFYNNEISEKSEIFDDQFSVERPDGSNFTLKIRSTKLEDSAMYFCASRQGANNSPLHFGNGTRLTVT.

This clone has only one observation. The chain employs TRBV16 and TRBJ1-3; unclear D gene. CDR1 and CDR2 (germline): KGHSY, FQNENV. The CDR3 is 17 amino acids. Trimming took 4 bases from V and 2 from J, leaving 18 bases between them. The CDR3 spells CASSPADLAGTGNTIYF. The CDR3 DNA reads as TGTGCCAGCAGCCCTGCTGATCTGGCAGGTACTGGAAACACCATATATTTT.

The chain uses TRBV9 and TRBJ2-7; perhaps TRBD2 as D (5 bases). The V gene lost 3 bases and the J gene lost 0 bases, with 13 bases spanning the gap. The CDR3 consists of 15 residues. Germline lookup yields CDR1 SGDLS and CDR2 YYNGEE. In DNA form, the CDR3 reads TGTGCCAGCAGCGCCGGACTGGAGAGCTCCTACGAGCAGTACTTC. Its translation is CASSAGLESSYEQYF.

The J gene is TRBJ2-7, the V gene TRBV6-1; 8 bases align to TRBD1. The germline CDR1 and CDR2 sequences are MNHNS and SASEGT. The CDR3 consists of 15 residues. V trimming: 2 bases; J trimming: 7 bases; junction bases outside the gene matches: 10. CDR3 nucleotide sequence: TGTGCCAGCAGTGAACGGTGGTCAGGGGGCGGTGAGCAGTACTTC. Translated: CASSERWSGGGEQYF.

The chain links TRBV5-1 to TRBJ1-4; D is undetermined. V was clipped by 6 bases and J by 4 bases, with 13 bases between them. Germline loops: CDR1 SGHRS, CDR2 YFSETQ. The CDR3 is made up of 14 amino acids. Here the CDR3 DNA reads TGCGCCAGCACACTAGGGAGCCTTAATGAAAAACTGTTTTTT. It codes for CASTLGSLNEKLFF.

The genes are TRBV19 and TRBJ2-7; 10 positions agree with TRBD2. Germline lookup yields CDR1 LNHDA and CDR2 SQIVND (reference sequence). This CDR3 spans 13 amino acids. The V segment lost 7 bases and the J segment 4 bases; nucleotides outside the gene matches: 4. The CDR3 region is CASTPSGGYEQYF. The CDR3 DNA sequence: TGTGCCAGTACGCCTAGCGGGGGATACGAGCAGTACTTC.

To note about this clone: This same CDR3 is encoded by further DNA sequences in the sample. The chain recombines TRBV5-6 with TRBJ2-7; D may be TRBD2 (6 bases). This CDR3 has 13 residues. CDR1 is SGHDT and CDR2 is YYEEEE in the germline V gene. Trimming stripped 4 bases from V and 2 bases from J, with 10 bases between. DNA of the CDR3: TGTGCCAGCAGCCCGGGACTGACCTACGAGCAGTACTTC. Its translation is CASSPGLTYEQYF.

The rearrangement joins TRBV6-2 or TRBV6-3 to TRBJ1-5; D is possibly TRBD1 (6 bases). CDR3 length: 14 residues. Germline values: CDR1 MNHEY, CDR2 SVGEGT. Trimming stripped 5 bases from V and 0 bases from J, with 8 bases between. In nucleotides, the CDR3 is TGTGCCAGCAGTAGGACAGATAGCAATCAGCCCCAGCATTTT. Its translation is CASSRTDSNQPQHF.